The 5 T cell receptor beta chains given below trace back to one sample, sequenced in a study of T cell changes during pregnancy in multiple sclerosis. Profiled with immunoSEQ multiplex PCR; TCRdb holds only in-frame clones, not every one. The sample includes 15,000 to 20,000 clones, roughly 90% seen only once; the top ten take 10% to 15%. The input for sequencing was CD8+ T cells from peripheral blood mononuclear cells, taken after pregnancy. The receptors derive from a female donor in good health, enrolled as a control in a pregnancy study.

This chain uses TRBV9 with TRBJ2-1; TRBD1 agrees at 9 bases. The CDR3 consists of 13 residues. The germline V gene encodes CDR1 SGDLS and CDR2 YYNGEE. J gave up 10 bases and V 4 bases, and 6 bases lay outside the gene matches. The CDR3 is CASSPRTGVEQFF. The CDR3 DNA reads TGTGCCAGCAGCCCTCGGACAGGGGTGGAGCAGTTCTTC.

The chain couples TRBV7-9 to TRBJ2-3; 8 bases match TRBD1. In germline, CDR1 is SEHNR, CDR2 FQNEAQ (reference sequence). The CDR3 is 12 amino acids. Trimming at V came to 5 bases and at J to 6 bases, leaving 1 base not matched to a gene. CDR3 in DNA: TGTGCCAGCAGCGACAGGGGCGATACGCAGTATTTT. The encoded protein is CASSDRGDTQYF.

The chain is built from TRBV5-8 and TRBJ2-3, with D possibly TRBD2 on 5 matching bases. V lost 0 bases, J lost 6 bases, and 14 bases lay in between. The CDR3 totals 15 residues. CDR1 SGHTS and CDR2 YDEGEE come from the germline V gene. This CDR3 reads CASSLGGSSSDTQYF. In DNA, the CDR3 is TGTGCCAGCAGCTTGGGAGGGTCCAGTAGTGATACGCAGTATTTT.

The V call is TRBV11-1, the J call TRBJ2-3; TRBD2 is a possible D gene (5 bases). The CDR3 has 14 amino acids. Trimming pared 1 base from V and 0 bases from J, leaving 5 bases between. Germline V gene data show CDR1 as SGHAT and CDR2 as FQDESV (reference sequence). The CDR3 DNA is TGTGCCAGCAGCTTAGGCGGGAGCACAGATACGCAGTATTTT. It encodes CASSLGGSTDTQYF.

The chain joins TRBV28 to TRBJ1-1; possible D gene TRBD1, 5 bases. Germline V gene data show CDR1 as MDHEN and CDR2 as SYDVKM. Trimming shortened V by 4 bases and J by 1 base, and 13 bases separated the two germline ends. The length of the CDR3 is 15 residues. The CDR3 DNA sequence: TGTGCCAGCAGTTGGCCCGGGGGGGAGAACACTGAAGCTTTCTTT. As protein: CASSWPGGENTEAFF.